Listed below are T cell receptor beta chains from one sample, sequenced in a study of shared clonotypes between healthy human individuals. Repertoires were generated with immunoSEQ multiplex PCR, while TCRdb's copy carries only in-frame clones and drops some. Here the sample spans 2 million to 2.5 million clones, approximately 94% being singletons. Input material: naive CD4+ T cells sorted from blood. The receptors originated from a man younger than 35 in good health. Both conserved end residues are part of each CDR3. D genes are given only for firm matches. Size values are once, few and many counts, or a class for expanded clones, and some rows have none.

cdr3_aa cdr3_nt j_call d_call clone_size v_call
CASSSQQGISAGELFF TGTGCCAGCAGCTCTCAACAGGGTATCTCTGCCGGGGAGCTGTTTTTT TRBJ2-2 - - TRBV5-4
CASSLTSGSLSEQYF TGTGCCAGCAGCTTAACTAGCGGGAGTCTAAGCGAGCAGTACTTC TRBJ2-7 TRBD2 - TRBV7-8
CASRSGTDTQYF TGTGCCAGCAGGTCAGGGACAGATACGCAGTATTTT TRBJ2-3 - - TRBV6-6
CSVGKSSYEQYF TGCAGCGTCGGCAAGAGCTCCTACGAGCAGTACTTC TRBJ2-7 - once TRBV29-1
CASSWTGSGNTEAFF TGCGCCAGCAGCTGGACAGGGAGCGGGAACACTGAAGCTTTCTTT TRBJ1-1 TRBD1 - TRBV5-1
CASGPFSGQFF TGTGCCTCCGGCCCCTTCAGTGGGCAGTTCTTC TRBJ2-1 - - TRBV6-5
CASSSVGGLGTGELFF TGTGCCAGCAGCTCAGTCGGGGGCCTAGGCACCGGGGAGCTGTTTTTT TRBJ2-2 - - TRBV11-2
CASSEAGGGLFF TGTGCCAGCAGTGAAGCTGGGGGGGGGCTGTTTTTT TRBJ2-2 TRBD2 once TRBV6-1
CASTDRSSGNTIYF TGTGCCAGCACCGACAGGTCCTCTGGAAACACCATATATTTT TRBJ1-3 - - TRBV6-1
CASSVGPNTEAFF TGTGCCAGCAGCGTAGGACCGAACACTGAAGCTTTCTTT TRBJ1-1 - once TRBV9
CASSLAEWERGTDTQYF TGCGCCAGCAGCTTGGCCGAATGGGAGAGGGGCACAGATACGCAGTATTTT TRBJ2-3 - - TRBV5-1
CASSSVTSGRDDTQYF TGTGCCAGCAGCTCCGTGACTAGCGGGAGAGACGATACGCAGTATTTT TRBJ2-3 TRBD2 - TRBV5-4
CASSPLGNTEAFF TGTGCCAGCAGCCCTCTGGGGAACACTGAAGCTTTCTTT TRBJ1-1 - - TRBV7-2
CAWSRGLAGGLDTQYF TGTGCCTGGAGCCGCGGACTAGCGGGAGGGTTAGATACGCAGTATTTT TRBJ2-3 TRBD2 - TRBV30
CASISMGGGSTDTQYF TGTGCCAGCATAAGTATGGGAGGGGGGAGCACAGATACGCAGTATTTT TRBJ2-3 - - TRBV21-1
CASSYSGGTSFEQYF TGTGCCAGCAGTTACTCTGGCGGGACGTCTTTCGAGCAGTACTTC TRBJ2-7 - - TRBV6-5
CAWNPGQGRFDEQFF TGTGCCTGGAACCCGGGACAGGGGAGGTTCGATGAGCAGTTCTTC TRBJ2-1 TRBD1 - TRBV30
CASSDRENDNSPLHF TGTGCCAGCAGTGATAGGGAAAATGATAATTCACCCCTCCACTTT TRBJ1-6 - - TRBV25-1
CASSAGTAGSGANVLTF TGTGCTAGCAGCGCGGGGACAGCAGGGTCTGGGGCCAACGTCCTGACTTTC TRBJ2-6 - - TRBV7-7
CASSPVRGGGGNQPQHF TGTGCCAGCTCGCCCGTCCGGGGCGGGGGGGGCAATCAGCCCCAGCATTTT TRBJ1-5 - - TRBV18
CASRNRGVGQPQHF TGTGCCAGCAGGAACAGGGGTGTGGGGCAGCCCCAGCATTTT TRBJ1-5 TRBD1 - TRBV6-1
CATSRDHDAPNTGELFF TGTGCCACCAGCAGAGATCACGACGCTCCGAACACCGGGGAGCTGTTTTTT TRBJ2-2 - - TRBV15